Shown below are 27 T cell receptor beta chains from a single sample sequenced in a study of CD8+ T cells in alopecia areata. Treatment here: oral pan-JAK inhibitor, 5-10 mg twice daily. It was cDNA, reverse transcribed from extracted RNA, that served as the sequencing template. The protocol was immunoSEQ multiplex PCR, while the TCRdb copy is restricted to in-frame clones and leaves out a portion. Of about 120,000 clones in the sample, 53% were seen once. The sample was CD4+ T cells sorted from blood, taken at week 4, from a patient treated with tofacitinib. The origin of the receptors is a human donor with alopecia areata.

A few counts support this clone. This chain uses TRBV14 with TRBJ2-6; 9 positions agree with TRBD2. The J segment lost 2 bases and the V segment lost 5 bases, leaving 7 bases of the junction unmatched. The CDR3 has 17 amino acids. The germline CDR1 and CDR2 sequences are SGHDN and FVKESK. CDR3 bases: TGTGCCAGCAGCGGGGGTAGCGGGAGAACTGGGGCCAACGTCCTGACTTTC. Translating gives CASSGGSGRTGANVLTF.

The sample holds a few counts of this clone. The chain has TRBV19 and TRBJ2-2; 8 nucleotides line up with TRBD2. The CDR3 has 16 residues. V lost 6 bases to trimming and J lost 0 bases; unmatched junction nucleotides: 6. Germline values: CDR1 LNHDA, CDR2 SQIVND (reference sequence). The CDR3: CASSPGGVANTGELFF. DNA of the CDR3: TGTGCCAGTAGCCCCGGGGGGGTCGCGAACACCGGGGAGCTGTTTTTT.

The chain recombines TRBV15 with TRBJ2-1, with D maybe TRBD1 (6 bases). Trimming cost V 3 bases and J 7 bases, with 16 bases left between them. Germline V gene lookup returns CDR1 LNHNV and CDR2 YYDKDF (reference sequence). This CDR3 contains 15 residues. This chain's CDR3 is CATSRPHTRGNEQFF. CDR3 coding DNA: TGTGCCACCAGCAGGCCTCATACAAGGGGGAATGAGCAGTTCTTC.

In this sample, this clone turned up once. CDR3 bases: TGCAGCGCTGGCTTTAGCGGGAGAAGGGAGACCCAGTACTTC. Its translation: CSAGFSGRRETQYF. This chain connects TRBV29-1 to TRBJ2-5; 9 nucleotides agree with TRBD2. Losses at the gene ends were 7 bases for V and 5 bases for J; bases not matched to a gene: 11. Per germline, CDR1 SQVTM and CDR2 ANQGSEA. The CDR3 extends over 14 amino acids.

In its sample, this clone was seen a few times. The chain recombines TRBV9 with TRBJ1-1, with 7 bases aligning to TRBD1. This CDR3 has 14 amino acids. Losses at the gene ends were 3 bases for V and 1 base for J; bases not matched to a gene: 3. Germline CDR1 SGDLS, CDR2 YYNGEE. CDR3 sequence (DNA): TGTGCCAGCAGCGCAAGACAGGGGAACACTGAAGCTTTCTTT. Protein sequence: CASSARQGNTEAFF.

There are a few counts of this clone. The sample holds other DNA sequences that translate to the same CDR3. The gene calls are TRBV29-1 and TRBJ1-1; no firm D call. CDR1 is SQVTM and CDR2 is ANQGSEA in the germline V gene. The V and J ends lost 6 bases and 0 bases respectively, with 11 bases between them. CDR3 size: 13 residues. CDR3 amino acids: CSVSGVLNTEAFF. For the CDR3, the DNA is TGCAGCGTGTCCGGGGTCCTGAACACTGAAGCTTTCTTT.

This CDR3 reads CAWTAINEKLFF. The CDR3 region has the DNA TGTGCCTGGACAGCTATTAATGAAAAACTGTTTTTT. The chain joins TRBV30 to TRBJ1-4; D is unresolved. The V end lost 4 bases, the J end lost 4 bases, and 7 bases lay between the germline ends. Per the germline V gene, CDR1 is GTSNPN and CDR2 is SVGIG (reference sequence). The CDR3 totals 12 residues.

The rearrangement joins TRBV4-2 to TRBJ2-1, with a tentative D call TRBD1 (5 bases). Germline CDR1 is LGHNA and CDR2 is YNFKEQ. Trimming removed 4 bases from V and 8 bases from J, with 15 bases in between. The CDR3 runs to 14 residues. In nucleotides, the CDR3 is TGTGCCAGCAGCCCAAAAAAGCAGGGCGATGAGCAGTTCTTC. Its translation: CASSPKKQGDEQFF.

The chain recombines TRBV29-1 with TRBJ2-1; TRBD2 matches 14 bases. This CDR3 contains 16 residues. Germline loops: CDR1 SQVTM, CDR2 ANQGSEA. V gave up 4 bases and J gave up 6 bases; unmatched junction bases: 8. CDR3 coding DNA: TGCAGCGTTGTCCGACTAGCGGGGGGGCAGGGCAATGAGCAGTTCTTC. It is translated as CSVVRLAGGQGNEQFF.

V gene TRBV30 combines with J gene TRBJ1-5; possible D gene TRBD1, 6 bases. Trimming took 8 bases from V and 3 from J, leaving 14 bases between them. Germline V gives CDR1 GTSNPN, CDR2 SVGIG (reference sequence). The CDR3 has 13 amino acids. In DNA, the CDR3 is TGTGCCGCGTCACAGGGATCCAATCAGCCCCAGCATTTT. It is translated as CAASQGSNQPQHF. Variable domain in full (rest from reference TRBV30 and TRBJ1-5): SQTIHQWPATLVQPVGSPLSLECTVEGTSNPNLYWYRQAAGRGLQLLFYSVGIGQISSEVPQNLSASRPQDRQFILSSKKLLLSDSGFYLCAASQGSNQPQHFGDGTRLSIL.

The chain links TRBV7-2 to TRBJ1-6, with D possibly being TRBD1 (5 bases). CDR1 is SGHTA and CDR2 is FQGNSA in the germline V gene. CDR3 length: 18 residues. V lost 0 bases and J lost 0, with 12 bases in between. In DNA form, the CDR3 reads TGTGCCAGCAGCTTAGCGGGACTGGGAAGCTCCTATAATTCACCCCTCCACTTT. It codes for CASSLAGLGSSYNSPLHF.

This clone came up many times. This chain links TRBV14 with TRBJ1-4; maybe TRBD1 (6 bases). This CDR3 is 16 amino acids long. V lost 1 base and J 0 bases, leaving 9 bases between the germline ends. The germline CDR1 and CDR2 sequences are SGHDN and FVKESK. The CDR3 DNA reads TGTGCCAGCAGCCAAGGACAGGATGCAACTAATGAAAAACTGTTTTTT. Amino acid sequence: CASSQGQDATNEKLFF.

The chain links TRBV29-1 to TRBJ1-2; TRBD1 agrees at 7 bases. Germline V CDR1 and CDR2: SQVTM, ANQGSEA. V shed 4 bases, J shed 4 bases, and the junction held 12 bases outside the gene matches. CDR3 size: 15 residues. CDR3: CSVGGQAARAYGYTF. As DNA, the CDR3 is TGCAGCGTTGGCGGACAGGCCGCGAGGGCCTATGGCTACACCTTC.

This chain uses TRBV30 with TRBJ1-2; 11 bases are a match to TRBD1. The CDR3 is 15 residues long. Germline V gene data show CDR1 as GTSNPN and CDR2 as SVGIG (reference sequence). J lost 5 bases, V lost 0 bases, and 5 bases had no gene match. CDR3 amino acids: CAWSVRTGGAYGYTF. The CDR3 DNA reads TGTGCCTGGAGTGTACGGACAGGGGGCGCGTATGGCTACACCTTC.

The sample holds many counts of this clone. The chain links TRBV30 to TRBJ2-2; D gene unclear. The V end was cut by 0 bases, the J end by 0 bases, with 8 bases between. This CDR3 spans 15 amino acids. CDR1 and CDR2 from the germline V gene are GTSNPN and SVGIG (reference sequence). This CDR3 reads CAWSVVAANTGELFF. The CDR3, as DNA: TGTGCCTGGAGTGTTGTGGCCGCGAACACCGGGGAGCTGTTTTTT. The full variable domain, rest sourced from reference TRBV30 and TRBJ2-2, is SQTIHQWPATLVQPVGSPLSLECTVEGTSNPNLYWYRQAAGRGLQLLFYSVGIGQISSEVPQNLSASRPQDRQFILSSKKLLLSDSGFYLCAWSVVAANTGELFFGEGSRLTVL.

The table lists this clone with a few counts. The chain links TRBV29-1 to TRBJ2-7; TRBD1 aligns across 7 bases. Per germline, CDR1 SQVTM and CDR2 ANQGSEA. This CDR3 comprises 13 residues. In DNA form, the CDR3 reads TGCAGTTCAGCCCGACAGGGTCGGGACGAGCAGTACTTC. Its protein is CSSARQGRDEQYF.

The chain uses TRBV9 and TRBJ2-5; D might be TRBD2 (7 bases). The germline V gene has CDR1 SGDLS and CDR2 YYNGEE. The V end lost 7 bases, the J end lost 4 bases, and 11 bases lay between the germline ends. The CDR3 consists of 12 residues. CDR3 protein: CASGGARETQYF. CDR3 in DNA: TGTGCCAGCGGGGGGGCGCGAGAGACCCAGTACTTC.

The V call is TRBV29-1, the J call TRBJ2-1; a possible D gene is TRBD2 (5 bases). Trimming shortened V by 4 bases and J by 7 bases, and 14 bases separated the two germline ends. Germline V CDR1 and CDR2: SQVTM, ANQGSEA. This CDR3 region has 13 residues. The DNA for the CDR3 is TGCAGCGTTGGTGGGAGTGTCCGTAATGAGCAGTTCTTC. It is translated as CSVGGSVRNEQFF.

The genes are TRBV19 and TRBJ2-7; D may be TRBD2 (5 bases). Trimming cost V 6 bases and J 2 bases, with 11 bases left between them. Germline values: CDR1 LNHDA, CDR2 SQIVND (reference sequence). The CDR3 extends over 13 amino acids. The CDR3 DNA sequence: TGTGCCAGTAGCCAAACGGGGACCTACGAGCAGTACTTC. This gives the protein CASSQTGTYEQYF.

This clone was counted once. This chain uses TRBV30 with TRBJ1-1; 7 nucleotides agree with TRBD1. The V segment lost 0 bases and the J segment 6 bases; nucleotides outside the gene matches: 7. The CDR3 has 14 residues. Per the germline V gene, CDR1 is GTSNPN and CDR2 is SVGIG (reference sequence). In DNA form, the CDR3 reads TGTGCCTGGAGTGTAGGGCAGGGGGGCTCTGAAGCTTTCTTT. Translated: CAWSVGQGGSEAFF.

This clone appeared once. The chain recombines TRBV5-6 with TRBJ1-5; 7 positions agree with TRBD1. Germline V gene data show CDR1 as SGHDT and CDR2 as YYEEEE. The CDR3 length is 16 residues. With 2 bases clipped from V and 6 bases from J, the junction kept 11 bases outside the gene matches. CDR3 in amino acids: CASSFGGGGFRQPQHF. Written as DNA, the CDR3 is TGTGCCAGCAGCTTCGGAGGAGGGGGCTTTCGTCAGCCCCAGCATTTT. Supplemented by reference TRBV5-6 and TRBJ1-5, the full variable domain reads DAGVTQSPTHLIKTRGQQVTLRCSPKSGHDTVSWYQQALGQGPQFIFQYYEEEERQRGNFPDRFSGHQFPNYSSELNVNALLLGDSALYLCASSFGGGGFRQPQHFGDGTRLSIL.

The chain employs TRBV6-1 and TRBJ1-2; 7 nucleotides line up with TRBD1. The trim removed 6 bases at V and 5 bases at J, leaving 9 bases unmatched. In germline, CDR1 is MNHNS, CDR2 SASEGT. The CDR3 totals 14 residues. The CDR3 protein is CASSDAGTAYGYTF. CDR3 DNA sequence: TGTGCCAGCAGCGATGCAGGGACAGCGTATGGCTACACCTTC.

The V call is TRBV30, the J call TRBJ1-1, with 9 bases that match TRBD1. Germline-derived CDR1 and CDR2 are GTSNPN and SVGIG (reference sequence). This CDR3 is built from 13 residues. The V segment lost 5 bases and the J segment 7 bases; nucleotides outside the gene matches: 8. Here the CDR3 reads CAWLGQGRGEAFF. The CDR3 nucleotides are TGTGCCTGGCTGGGACAGGGAAGAGGTGAAGCTTTCTTT.

The V gene is TRBV6-5, the J gene TRBJ2-7; 11 nucleotides agree with TRBD2. J was trimmed by 3 bases and V by 6 bases; bases with no gene match: 7. The V gene's germline CDR1 is MNHEY and CDR2 SVGAGI. The CDR3 consists of 15 residues. Here the CDR3 reads CASSYTSGSNYEQYF. The CDR3 DNA reads as TGTGCCAGCAGCTACACTAGCGGGAGTAACTACGAGCAGTACTTC.

This clone appeared many times. CDR3 in amino acids: CASSEQGSGQPQHF. The CDR3 region has the DNA TGTGCCAGCAGTGAACAGGGGTCTGGGCAGCCCCAGCATTTT. The rearrangement links TRBV2 to TRBJ1-5; the D gene is possibly TRBD1 (6 bases). The CDR3 covers 14 residues. CDR1 is SNHLY, CDR2 FYNNEI, per germline. The ends were cut back, 2 bases at V and 7 bases at J, with 12 bases in the middle.

A note on this clone: The sample carries other DNA sequences with the same CDR3. The CDR3: CSVERDYGYTF. As DNA, the CDR3 is TGCAGCGTTGAAAGGGACTATGGCTACACCTTC. J is TRBJ1-2 and V is TRBV29-1; D remains unclear. CDR1 and CDR2 (germline): SQVTM, ANQGSEA. Trimming took off 2 bases at V and 3 bases at J, with 4 bases between the two ends. The CDR3 is 11 residues long.

The chain joins TRBV30 to TRBJ1-5; D call uncertain. This CDR3 region has 13 residues. V was pared by 5 bases and J by 2 bases, with 10 bases between. Germline CDR1 is GTSNPN and CDR2 is SVGIG (reference sequence). The CDR3 sequence is CAWSLGRNQPQHF. CDR3 nucleotide sequence: TGTGCCTGGTCCCTCGGGCGCAATCAGCCCCAGCATTTT.